Given below is one T cell receptor beta chain in context. The data originate from a study of T cell clonotyping in hematopoietic cell transplantation. As to time point: recipient sample about 28 days before transplant, after cytoreduction. Germline CDR1 is SEHNR and CDR2 is FQNEAQ (reference sequence). This CDR3 spans 11 amino acids. Assay: immunoSEQ multiplex PCR; the TCRdb copy retains only in-frame clones and omits some. The data show 13,000 or so clones, with approximately 83% seen just once and about 15% held by the top ten. This sequence was found in a man between 60 and 70 years old with acute myeloid leukemia. Some clones in this sample may be carry-over from other donors' samples. The chain has TRBV7-9 and TRBJ1-4, with D tentatively TRBD1 (5 bases). The material was peripheral blood mononuclear cells, obtained before stem cell transplant. The chain's CDR3 is CASQGGEKLFF. The CDR3 DNA reads TGTGCGAGCCAGGGTGGGGAAAAACTGTTTTTT.